This TCR beta chain derives from a study of cytomegalovirus exposure and HLA in healthy donors. Points from the study as a whole: The tendency of first-cohort TCR clusters to co-occur in the approximately 120 validation repertoires was identified by a subsequent analysis. CMV antigen specificity was confirmed in vitro for a few CMV-associated chains.

About this clone itself: Its specificity is unknown.

Repertoires were generated with immunoSEQ multiplex PCR, while TCRdb's copy carries only in-frame clones and drops some. The sample shows around 61,000 clones, 80% to 95% of them seen only once. CDR3 length equals 17 residues. The J segment lost 0 bases and the V segment lost 3 bases, leaving 10 bases of the junction unmatched. CDR1 MDHEN and CDR2 SYDVKM come from the germline V gene. Sequencing was carried out using PBMCs. V gene TRBV28 combines with J gene TRBJ2-7, with TRBD1 identical over 8 bases. The TCR comes from a man between 18 and 29 years old in good health and CMV-seropositive. CDR3 nucleotide sequence: TGTGCCAGCAGTTTGGGGATGACAGGGGCGAGCTCCTACGAGCAGTACTTC. This translates into CASSLGMTGASSYEQYF.